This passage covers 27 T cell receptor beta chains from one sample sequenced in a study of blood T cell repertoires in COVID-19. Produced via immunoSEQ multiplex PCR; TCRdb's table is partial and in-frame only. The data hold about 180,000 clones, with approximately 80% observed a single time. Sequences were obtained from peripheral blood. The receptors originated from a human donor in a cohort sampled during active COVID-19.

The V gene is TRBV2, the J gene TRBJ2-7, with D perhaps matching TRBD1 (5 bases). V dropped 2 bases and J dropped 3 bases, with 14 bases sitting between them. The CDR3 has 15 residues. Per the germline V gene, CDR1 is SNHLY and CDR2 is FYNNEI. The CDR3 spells CASSETVQGIYEQYF. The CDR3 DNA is TGTGCCAGCAGTGAAACGGTCCAGGGCATCTACGAGCAGTACTTC.

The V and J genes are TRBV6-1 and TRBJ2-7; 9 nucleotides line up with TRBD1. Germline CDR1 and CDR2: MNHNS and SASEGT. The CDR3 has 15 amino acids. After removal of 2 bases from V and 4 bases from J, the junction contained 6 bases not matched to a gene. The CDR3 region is CASSEPGQGSYEQYF. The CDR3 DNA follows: TGTGCCAGCAGTGAACCGGGACAGGGTTCTTACGAGCAGTACTTC.

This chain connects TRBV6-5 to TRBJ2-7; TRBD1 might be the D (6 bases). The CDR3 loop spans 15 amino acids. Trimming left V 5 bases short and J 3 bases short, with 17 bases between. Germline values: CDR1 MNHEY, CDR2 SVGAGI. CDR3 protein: CASSPRQDQIYEQYF. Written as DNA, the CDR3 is TGTGCCAGCAGTCCCCGACAGGATCAGATCTACGAGCAGTACTTC.

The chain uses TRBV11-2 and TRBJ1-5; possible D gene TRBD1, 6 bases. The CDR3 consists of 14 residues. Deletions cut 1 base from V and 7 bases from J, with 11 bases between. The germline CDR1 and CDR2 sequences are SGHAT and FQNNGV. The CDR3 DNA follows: TGTGCCAGCAGCTTAGGGCCAGGGGACCAGCCCCAGCATTTT. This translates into CASSLGPGDQPQHF.

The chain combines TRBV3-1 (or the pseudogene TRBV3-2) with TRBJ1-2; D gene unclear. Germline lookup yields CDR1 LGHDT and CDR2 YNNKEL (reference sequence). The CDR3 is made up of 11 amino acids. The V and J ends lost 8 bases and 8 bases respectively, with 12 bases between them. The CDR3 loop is CASLSAGGYTF. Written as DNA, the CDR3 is TGTGCCAGCCTGTCGGCGGGAGGCTACACCTTC.

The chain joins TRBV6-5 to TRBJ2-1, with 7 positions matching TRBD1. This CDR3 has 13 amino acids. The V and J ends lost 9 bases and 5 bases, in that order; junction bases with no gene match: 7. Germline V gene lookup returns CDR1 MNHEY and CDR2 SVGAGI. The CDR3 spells CASEGAIDNEQFF. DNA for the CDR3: TGTGCCAGTGAGGGGGCGATTGACAATGAGCAGTTCTTC.

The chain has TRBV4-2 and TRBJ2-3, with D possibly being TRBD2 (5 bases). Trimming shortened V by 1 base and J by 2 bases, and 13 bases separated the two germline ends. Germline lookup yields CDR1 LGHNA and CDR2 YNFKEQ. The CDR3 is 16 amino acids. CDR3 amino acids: CASSQVRAVVTDTQYF. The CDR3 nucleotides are TGTGCCAGCAGCCAAGTCCGAGCGGTGGTCACAGATACGCAGTATTTT.

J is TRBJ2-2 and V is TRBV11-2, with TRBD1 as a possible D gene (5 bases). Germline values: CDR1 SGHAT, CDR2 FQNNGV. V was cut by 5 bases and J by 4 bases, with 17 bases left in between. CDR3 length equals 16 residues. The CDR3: CASSPEGAAATGELFF. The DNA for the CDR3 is TGTGCCAGCAGCCCCGAAGGGGCAGCCGCCACCGGGGAGCTGTTTTTT. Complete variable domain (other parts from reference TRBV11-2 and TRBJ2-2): EAGVAQSPRYKIIEKRQSVAFWCNPISGHATLYWYQQILGQGPKLLIQFQNNGVVDDSQLPKDRFSAERLKGVDSTLKIQPAKLEDSAVYLCASSPEGAAATGELFFGEGSRLTVL.

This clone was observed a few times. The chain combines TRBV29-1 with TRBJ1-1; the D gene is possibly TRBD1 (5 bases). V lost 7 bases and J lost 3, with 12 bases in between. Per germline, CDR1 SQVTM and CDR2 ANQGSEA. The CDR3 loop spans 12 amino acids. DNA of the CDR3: TGCAGCGGCAGGACATTAGACACTGAAGCTTTCTTT. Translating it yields CSGRTLDTEAFF.

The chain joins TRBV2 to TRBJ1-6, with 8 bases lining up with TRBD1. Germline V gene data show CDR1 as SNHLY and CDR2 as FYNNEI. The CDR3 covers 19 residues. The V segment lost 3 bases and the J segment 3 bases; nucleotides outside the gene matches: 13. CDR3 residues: CASSEEGRTGPFYNSPLHF. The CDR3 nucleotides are TGTGCCAGCAGTGAGGAGGGGAGGACAGGGCCCTTCTATAATTCACCCCTCCACTTT.

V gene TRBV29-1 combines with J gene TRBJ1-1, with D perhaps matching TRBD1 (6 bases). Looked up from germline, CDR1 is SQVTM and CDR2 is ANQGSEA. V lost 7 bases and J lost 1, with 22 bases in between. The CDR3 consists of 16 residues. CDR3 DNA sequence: TGCAGCGCTCAGGGAGGGGGGGCTCGCGCGAACACTGAAGCTTTCTTT. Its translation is CSAQGGGARANTEAFF.

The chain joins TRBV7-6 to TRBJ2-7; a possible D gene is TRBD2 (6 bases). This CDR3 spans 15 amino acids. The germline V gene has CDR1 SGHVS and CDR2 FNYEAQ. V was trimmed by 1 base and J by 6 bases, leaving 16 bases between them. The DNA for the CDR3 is TGTGCCAGCAGCTTAGGATCGGGGGAGGCATCCGAGCAGTACTTC. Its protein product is CASSLGSGEASEQYF.

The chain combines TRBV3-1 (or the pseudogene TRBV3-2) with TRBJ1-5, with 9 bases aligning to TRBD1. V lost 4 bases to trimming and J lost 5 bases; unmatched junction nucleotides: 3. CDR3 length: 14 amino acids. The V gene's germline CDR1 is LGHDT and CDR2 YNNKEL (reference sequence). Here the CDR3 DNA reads TGTGCCAGCAGCCTGGGACAGGGTGATCAGCCCCAGCATTTT. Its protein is CASSLGQGDQPQHF.

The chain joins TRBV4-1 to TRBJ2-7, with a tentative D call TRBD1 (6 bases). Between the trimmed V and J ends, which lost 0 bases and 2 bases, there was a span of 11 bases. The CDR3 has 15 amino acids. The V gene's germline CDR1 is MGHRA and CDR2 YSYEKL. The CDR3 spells CASSQEPQGAYEQYF. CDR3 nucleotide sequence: TGCGCCAGCAGCCAAGAACCACAGGGTGCCTACGAGCAGTACTTC.

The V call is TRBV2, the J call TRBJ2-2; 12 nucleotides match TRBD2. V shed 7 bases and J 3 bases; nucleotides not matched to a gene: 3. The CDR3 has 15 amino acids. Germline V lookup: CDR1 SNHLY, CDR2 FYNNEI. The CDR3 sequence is CASNLAGGYTGELFF. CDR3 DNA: TGTGCCAGCAATCTAGCGGGGGGGTACACCGGGGAGCTGTTTTTT.

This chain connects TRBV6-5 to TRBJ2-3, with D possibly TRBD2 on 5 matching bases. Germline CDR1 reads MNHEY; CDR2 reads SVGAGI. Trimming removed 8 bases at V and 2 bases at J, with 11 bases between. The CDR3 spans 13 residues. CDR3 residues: CASRAEDTDTQYF. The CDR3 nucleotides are TGTGCCAGCCGGGCGGAGGACACAGATACGCAGTATTTT.

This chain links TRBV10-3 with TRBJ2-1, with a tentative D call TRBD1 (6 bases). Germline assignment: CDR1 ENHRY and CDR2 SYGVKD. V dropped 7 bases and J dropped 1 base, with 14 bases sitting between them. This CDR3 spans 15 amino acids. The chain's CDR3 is CAITQARGSYNEQFF. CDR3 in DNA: TGTGCCATCACTCAGGCCAGGGGTTCCTACAATGAGCAGTTCTTC.

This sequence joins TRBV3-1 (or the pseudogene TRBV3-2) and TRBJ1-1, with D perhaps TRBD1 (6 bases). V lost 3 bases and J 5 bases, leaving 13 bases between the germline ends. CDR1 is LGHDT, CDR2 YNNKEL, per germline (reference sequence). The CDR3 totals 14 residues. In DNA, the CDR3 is TGTGCCAGCAGCCATGGGGGGGCGCCGACTGAAGCTTTCTTT. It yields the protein CASSHGGAPTEAFF.

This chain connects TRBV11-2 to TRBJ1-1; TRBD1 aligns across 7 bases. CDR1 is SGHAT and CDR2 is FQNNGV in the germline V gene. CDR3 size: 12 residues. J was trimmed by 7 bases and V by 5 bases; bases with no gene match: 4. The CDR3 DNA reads TGTGCCAGCAGCCAGGGGGTAGGTGAAGCTTTCTTT. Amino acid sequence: CASSQGVGEAFF.

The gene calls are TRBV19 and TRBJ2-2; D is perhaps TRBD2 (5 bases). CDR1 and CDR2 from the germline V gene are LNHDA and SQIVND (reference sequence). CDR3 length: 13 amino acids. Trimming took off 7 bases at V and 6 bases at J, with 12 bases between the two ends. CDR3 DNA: TGTGCCAGTACCCTGGCCGGGGCCGGGGAGCTGTTTTTT. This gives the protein CASTLAGAGELFF. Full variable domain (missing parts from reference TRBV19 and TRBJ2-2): DGGITQSPKYLFRKEGQNVTLSCEQNLNHDAMYWYRQDPGQGLRLIYYSQIVNDFQKGDIAEGYSVSREKKESFPLTVTSAQKNPTAFYLCASTLAGAGELFFGEGSRLTVL.

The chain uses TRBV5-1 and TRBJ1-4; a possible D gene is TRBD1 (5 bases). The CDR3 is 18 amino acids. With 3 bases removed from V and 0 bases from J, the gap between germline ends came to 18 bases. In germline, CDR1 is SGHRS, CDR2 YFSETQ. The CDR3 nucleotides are TGCGCCAGCAGCTCACTCCCCTCAAGACAGTCAACTAATGAAAAACTGTTTTTT. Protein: CASSSLPSRQSTNEKLFF.

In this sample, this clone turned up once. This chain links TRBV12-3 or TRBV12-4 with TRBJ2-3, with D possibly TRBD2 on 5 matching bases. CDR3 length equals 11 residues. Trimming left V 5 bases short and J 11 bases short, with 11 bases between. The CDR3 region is CASSLRGGQYF. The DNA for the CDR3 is TGTGCCAGCAGTCTCCGGGGTGGGCAGTATTTT.

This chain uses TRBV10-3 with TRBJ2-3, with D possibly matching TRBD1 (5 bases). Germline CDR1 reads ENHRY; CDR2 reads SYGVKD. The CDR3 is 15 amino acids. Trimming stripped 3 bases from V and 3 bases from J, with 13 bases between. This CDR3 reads CAISDEIRETDTQYF. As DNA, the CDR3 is TGTGCCATCAGTGACGAGATCAGGGAAACAGATACGCAGTATTTT.

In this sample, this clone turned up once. The CDR3 nucleotides are TGTGCCAGCACCCAGGGGTCGGGACCAAAAGATGGCTACACCTTC. Translating it yields CASTQGSGPKDGYTF. The chain links TRBV13 to TRBJ1-2; TRBD1 is a possible D gene (6 bases). There are 15 residues in the CDR3. The germline gives CDR1 PRHDT, CDR2 FYEKMQ (reference sequence). Trimming took off 7 bases at V and 6 bases at J, with 21 bases between the two ends.

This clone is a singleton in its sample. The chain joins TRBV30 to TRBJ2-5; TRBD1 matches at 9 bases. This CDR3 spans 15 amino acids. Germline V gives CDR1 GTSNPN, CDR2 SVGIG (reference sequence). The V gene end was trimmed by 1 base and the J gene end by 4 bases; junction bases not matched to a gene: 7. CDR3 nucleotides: TGTGCCTGGAGTGCCGGGACAGGGAGGGGAGAGACCCAGTACTTC. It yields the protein CAWSAGTGRGETQYF.

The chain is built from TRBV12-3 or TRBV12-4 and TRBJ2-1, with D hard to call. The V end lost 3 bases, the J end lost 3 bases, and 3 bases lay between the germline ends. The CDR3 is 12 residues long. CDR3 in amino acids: CASSFVYNEQFF. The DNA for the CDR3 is TGTGCCAGCAGTTTCGTCTACAATGAGCAGTTCTTC.

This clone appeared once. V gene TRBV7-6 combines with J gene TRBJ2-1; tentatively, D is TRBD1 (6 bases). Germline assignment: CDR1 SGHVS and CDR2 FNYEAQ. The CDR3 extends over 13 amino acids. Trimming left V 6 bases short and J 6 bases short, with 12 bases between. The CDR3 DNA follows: TGTGCCAGCAGTCTCTGGGGGCTCAATGAGCAGTTCTTC. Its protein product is CASSLWGLNEQFF.